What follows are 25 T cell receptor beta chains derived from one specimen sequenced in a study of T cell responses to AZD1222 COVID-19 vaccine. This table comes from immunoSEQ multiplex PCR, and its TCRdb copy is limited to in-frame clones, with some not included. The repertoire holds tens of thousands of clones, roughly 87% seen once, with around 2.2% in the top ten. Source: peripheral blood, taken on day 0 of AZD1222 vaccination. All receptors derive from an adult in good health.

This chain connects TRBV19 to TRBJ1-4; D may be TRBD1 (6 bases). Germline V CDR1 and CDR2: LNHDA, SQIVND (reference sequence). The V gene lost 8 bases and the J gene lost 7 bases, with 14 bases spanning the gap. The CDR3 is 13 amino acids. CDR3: CASSDRFSEKLFF. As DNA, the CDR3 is TGTGCCAGTTCCGACAGGTTTTCTGAAAAACTGTTTTTT.

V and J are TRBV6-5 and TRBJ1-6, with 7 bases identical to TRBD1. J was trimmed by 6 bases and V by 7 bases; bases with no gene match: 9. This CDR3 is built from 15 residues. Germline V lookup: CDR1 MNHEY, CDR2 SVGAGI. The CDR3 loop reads CASNPQGQPNSPLHF. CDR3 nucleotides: TGTGCCAGCAACCCGCAGGGACAGCCTAATTCACCCCTCCACTTT.

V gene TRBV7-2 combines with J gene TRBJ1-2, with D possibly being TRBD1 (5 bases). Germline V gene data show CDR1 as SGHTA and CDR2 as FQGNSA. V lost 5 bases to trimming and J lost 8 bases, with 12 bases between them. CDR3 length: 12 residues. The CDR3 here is CASSRDGRGYTF. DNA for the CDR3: TGTGCCAGCAGCCGGGACGGCCGGGGCTACACCTTC.

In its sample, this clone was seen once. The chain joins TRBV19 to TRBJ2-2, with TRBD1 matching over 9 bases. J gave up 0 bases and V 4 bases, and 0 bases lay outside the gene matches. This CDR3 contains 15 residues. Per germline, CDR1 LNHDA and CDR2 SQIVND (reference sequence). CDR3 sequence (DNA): TGTGCCAGTAGTAGGACAGGGGCGAACACCGGGGAGCTGTTTTTT. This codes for CASSRTGANTGELFF. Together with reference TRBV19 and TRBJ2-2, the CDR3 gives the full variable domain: DGGITQSPKYLFRKEGQNVTLSCEQNLNHDAMYWYRQDPGQGLRLIYYSQIVNDFQKGDIAEGYSVSREKKESFPLTVTSAQKNPTAFYLCASSRTGANTGELFFGEGSRLTVL.

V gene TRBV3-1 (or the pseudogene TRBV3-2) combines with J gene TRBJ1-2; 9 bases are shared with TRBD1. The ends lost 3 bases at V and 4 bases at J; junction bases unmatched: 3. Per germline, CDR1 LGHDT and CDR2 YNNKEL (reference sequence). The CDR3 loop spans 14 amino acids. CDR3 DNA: TGTGCCAGCAGCCATGACAGGGGGGCCTATGGCTACACCTTC. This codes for CASSHDRGAYGYTF.

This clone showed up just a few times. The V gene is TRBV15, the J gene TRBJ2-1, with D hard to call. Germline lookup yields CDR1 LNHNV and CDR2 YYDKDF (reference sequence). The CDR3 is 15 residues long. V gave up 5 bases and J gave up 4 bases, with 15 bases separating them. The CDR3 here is CATSLIGQIYNEQFF. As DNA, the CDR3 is TGTGCCACCAGCTTAATAGGGCAAATATACAATGAGCAGTTCTTC. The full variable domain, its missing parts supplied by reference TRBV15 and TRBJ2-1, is DAMVIQNPRYQVTQFGKPVTLSCSQTLNHNVMYWYQQKSSQAPKLLFHYYDKDFNNEADTPDNFQSRRPNTSFCFLDIRSPGLGDTAMYLCATSLIGQIYNEQFFGPGTRLTVL.

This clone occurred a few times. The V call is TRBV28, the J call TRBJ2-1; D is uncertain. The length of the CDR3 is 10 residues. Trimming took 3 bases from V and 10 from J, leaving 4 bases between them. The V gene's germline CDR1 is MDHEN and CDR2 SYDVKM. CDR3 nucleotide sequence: TGTGCCAGCAGTTTTAGCGAGCAGTTCTTC. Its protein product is CASSFSEQFF.

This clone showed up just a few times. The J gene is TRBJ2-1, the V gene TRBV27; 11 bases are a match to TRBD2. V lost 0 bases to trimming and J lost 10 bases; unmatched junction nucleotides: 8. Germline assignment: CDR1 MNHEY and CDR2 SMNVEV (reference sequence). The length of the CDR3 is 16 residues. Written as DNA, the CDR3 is TGTGCCAGCAGTTTATCGAATAGCGGGGGGGCACGGGAGCAGTTCTTC. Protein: CASSLSNSGGAREQFF.

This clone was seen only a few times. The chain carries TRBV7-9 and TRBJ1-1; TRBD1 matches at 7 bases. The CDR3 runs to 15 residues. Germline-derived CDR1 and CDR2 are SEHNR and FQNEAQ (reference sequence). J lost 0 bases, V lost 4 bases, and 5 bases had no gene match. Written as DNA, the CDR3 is TGTGCCAGCAGCTCCATGACAGGGTTGAACACTGAAGCTTTCTTT. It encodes CASSSMTGLNTEAFF.

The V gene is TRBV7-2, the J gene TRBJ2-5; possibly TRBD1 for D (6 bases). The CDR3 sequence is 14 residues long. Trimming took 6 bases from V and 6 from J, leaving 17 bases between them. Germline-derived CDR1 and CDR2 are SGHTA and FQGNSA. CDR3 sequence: CASRTTGARKTQYF. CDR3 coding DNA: TGTGCCAGCAGGACGACAGGAGCCCGGAAGACCCAGTACTTC.

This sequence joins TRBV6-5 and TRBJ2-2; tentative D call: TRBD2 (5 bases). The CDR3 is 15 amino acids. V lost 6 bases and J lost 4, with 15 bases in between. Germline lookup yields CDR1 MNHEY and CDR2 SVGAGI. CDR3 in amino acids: CASSSRGSSTGELFF. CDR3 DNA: TGTGCCAGCAGCTCCAGAGGGTCTTCCACCGGGGAGCTGTTTTTT.

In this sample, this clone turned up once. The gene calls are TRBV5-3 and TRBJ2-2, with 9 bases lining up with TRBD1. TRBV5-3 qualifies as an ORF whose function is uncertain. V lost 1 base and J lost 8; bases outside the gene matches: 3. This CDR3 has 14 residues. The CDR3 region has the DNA TGTGCCAGAAGCTTGAACAGGGGGCCAGGGGAGCTGTTTTTT. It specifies CARSLNRGPGELFF.

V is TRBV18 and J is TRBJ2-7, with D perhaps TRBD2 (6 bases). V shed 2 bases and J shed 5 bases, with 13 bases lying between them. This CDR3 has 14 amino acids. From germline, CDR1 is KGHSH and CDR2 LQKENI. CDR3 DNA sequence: TGTGCCAGCTCACCATGGCAGGGCGGGAACGAGCAGTACTTC. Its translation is CASSPWQGGNEQYF.

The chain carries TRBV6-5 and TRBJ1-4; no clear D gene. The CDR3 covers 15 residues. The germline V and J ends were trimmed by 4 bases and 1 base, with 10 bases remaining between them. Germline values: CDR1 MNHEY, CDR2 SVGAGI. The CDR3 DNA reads TGTGCCAGCAGTTCTACCGGTAAAACTAATGAAAAACTGTTTTTT. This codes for CASSSTGKTNEKLFF.

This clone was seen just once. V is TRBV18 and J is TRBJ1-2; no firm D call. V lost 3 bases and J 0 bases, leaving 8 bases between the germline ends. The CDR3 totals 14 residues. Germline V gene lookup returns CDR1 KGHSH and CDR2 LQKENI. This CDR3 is CASSPPSPNYGYTF. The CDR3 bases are TGTGCCAGCTCACCCCCTAGCCCTAACTATGGCTACACCTTC.

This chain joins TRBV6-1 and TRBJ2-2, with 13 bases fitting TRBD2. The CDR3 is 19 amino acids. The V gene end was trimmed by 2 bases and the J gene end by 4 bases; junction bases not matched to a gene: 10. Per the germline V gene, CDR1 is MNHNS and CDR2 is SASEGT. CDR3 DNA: TGTGCCAGCAGTGAATCGGGACTAGCGGGGCGCCCGGGCACCGGGGAGCTGTTTTTT. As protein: CASSESGLAGRPGTGELFF.

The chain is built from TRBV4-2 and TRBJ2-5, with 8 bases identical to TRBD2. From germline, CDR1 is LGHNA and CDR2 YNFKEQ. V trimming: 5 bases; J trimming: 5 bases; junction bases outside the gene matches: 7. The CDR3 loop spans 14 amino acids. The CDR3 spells CASSEREIGETQYF. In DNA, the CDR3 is TGTGCCAGCAGCGAGCGGGAGATTGGGGAGACCCAGTACTTC.

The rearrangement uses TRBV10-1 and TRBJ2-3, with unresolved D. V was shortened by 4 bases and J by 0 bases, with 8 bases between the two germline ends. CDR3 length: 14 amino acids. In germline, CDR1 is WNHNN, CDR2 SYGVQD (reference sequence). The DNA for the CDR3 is TGCGCCAGCAGTGGGGATTACAGCACAGATACGCAGTATTTT. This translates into CASSGDYSTDTQYF.

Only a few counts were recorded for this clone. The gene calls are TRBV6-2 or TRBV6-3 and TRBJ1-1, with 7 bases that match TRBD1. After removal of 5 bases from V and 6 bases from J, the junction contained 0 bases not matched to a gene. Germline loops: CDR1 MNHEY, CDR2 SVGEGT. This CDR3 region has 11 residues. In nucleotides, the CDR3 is TGTGCCAGCAGTCAGGGGGCTGAAGCTTTCTTT. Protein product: CASSQGAEAFF.

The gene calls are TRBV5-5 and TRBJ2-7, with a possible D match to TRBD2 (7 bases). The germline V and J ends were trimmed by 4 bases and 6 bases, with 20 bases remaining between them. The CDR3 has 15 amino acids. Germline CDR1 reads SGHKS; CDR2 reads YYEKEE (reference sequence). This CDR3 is CASSNGGALRGEQYF. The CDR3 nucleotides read TGTGCCAGCAGCAATGGGGGGGCCCTTCGCGGCGAGCAGTACTTC. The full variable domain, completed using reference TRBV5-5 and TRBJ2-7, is DAGVTQSPTHLIKTRGQQVTLRCSPISGHKSVSWYQQVLGQGPQFIFQYYEKEERGRGNFPDRFSARQFPNYSSELNVNALLLGDSALYLCASSNGGALRGEQYFGPGTRLTVT.

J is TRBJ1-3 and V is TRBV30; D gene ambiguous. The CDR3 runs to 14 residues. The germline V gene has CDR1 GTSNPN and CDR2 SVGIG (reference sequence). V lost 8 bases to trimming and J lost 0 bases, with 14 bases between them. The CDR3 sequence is CALRTRVSGNTIYF. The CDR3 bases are TGTGCCCTTCGAACCCGGGTCTCTGGAAACACCATATATTTT.

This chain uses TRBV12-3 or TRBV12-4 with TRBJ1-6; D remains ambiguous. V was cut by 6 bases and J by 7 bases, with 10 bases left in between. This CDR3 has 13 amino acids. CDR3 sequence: CASRHDQNSPLHF. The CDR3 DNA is TGTGCCAGCAGGCATGACCAGAATTCACCCCTCCACTTT.

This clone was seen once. The CDR3 protein is CASSPPGTGGYTF. The CDR3 region has the DNA TGTGCCAGCAGTCCTCCTGGGACAGGGGGCTACACCTTC. The rearrangement uses TRBV6-6 and TRBJ1-2, with 9 positions matching TRBD1. This CDR3 region has 13 residues. Germline CDR1 MNHNY, CDR2 SVGAGI (reference sequence). The V gene end was trimmed by 5 bases and the J gene end by 8 bases; junction bases not matched to a gene: 6.

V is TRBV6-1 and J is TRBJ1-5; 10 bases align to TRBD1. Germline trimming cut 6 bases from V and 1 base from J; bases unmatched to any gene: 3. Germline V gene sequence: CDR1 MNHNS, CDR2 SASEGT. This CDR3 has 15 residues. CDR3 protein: CASSKDRGSNQPQHF. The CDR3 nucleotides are TGTGCCAGCAGCAAGGACAGGGGGAGCAATCAGCCCCAGCATTTT.

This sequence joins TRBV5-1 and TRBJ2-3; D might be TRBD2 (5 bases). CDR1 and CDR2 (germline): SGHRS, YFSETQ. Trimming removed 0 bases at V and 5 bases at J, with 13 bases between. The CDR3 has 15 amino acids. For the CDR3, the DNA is TGCGCCAGCAGCTTGGAGTCCGAGGGCGGAGATACGCAGTATTTT. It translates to CASSLESEGGDTQYF.